The TCR beta chain described here comes from a study of regulatory T cells in long-lasting Graves disease. The time point here: newly diagnosed GD, antithyroid drugs for less than 3 months. RNA isolated from PBMCs was used to make the TCR library. Many counts were recorded for this clonotype. At one of its ends the junction is not consistent with the germline gene, which may arise from a read error. Assembly of TCR beta libraries relied on iRepertoire HTBI primers together with Arm-PCR of CDR3 regions. TCRdb called the multiplex PCR reads again in MiXCR, with one record for every CDR3 protein. Of roughly 530,000 distinct CDR3 sequences listed, about 16% were seen once; the top ten hold roughly 25%. The same data also contributed to another study, on T cells in Graves' hyperthyroidism and ophthalmopathy.

The sample in question was peripheral blood mononuclear cells (PBMCs), obtained at new diagnosis, from a patient treated with antithyroid drugs. The clonotype comes from a woman aged 35-60 years with Graves disease.

The CDR3 coding sequence is TGTGCCAGCAGCGTATTACAGGCAAACACTGAAGCTTTCTTT. The encoded protein is CASSVLQANTEAFF. This rearrangement joins TRBV5-1 to TRBJ1-1; D is perhaps TRBD1 (5 bases). CDR3 length equals 14 residues. Germline CDR1 is SGHRS and CDR2 is YFSETQ.